This TCR beta chain was found in a study of T-cell reconstitution after alpha-beta-depleted transplantation in children. Overall study results and limits: Reportedly, only several hundred clones from non-depleted graft cells drove alpha-beta T-cell counts at about two months. Newly produced T cells mostly provided counts and TCRbeta diversity after one year, as hyperexpanded clones declined. Some patients owed their high day-60 TCRbeta diversity to surviving recipient T cells and thymic progenitors.

Unique molecular identifiers were built into the TCRbeta library. TCRdb reprocessed the PCR reads via MiXCR and lists one record per CDR3 protein. Of fewer than 700,000 distinct CDR3 sequences detected, 10% to 15% appear once; the ten largest clones hold about 2%. To note about this clonotype: Its antigen is currently unknown.

The CDR3 has 14 residues. Trimming took off 7 bases at V and 9 bases at J, with 22 bases between the two ends. The V gene's germline CDR1 is SGHVT and CDR2 SQSDAQ. The chain carries TRBV7-4 and TRBJ2-7, with D possibly matching TRBD2 (6 bases). The starting material was PBMCs, mostly from graft donor cells, obtained 360 days after TCRalphabeta/CD19-depleted stem cell transplant. This sequence originates from a male patient between 10 and 17 years old who had a stem cell transplant for acute myeloid leukemia, so the T cells may come from the graft donor. The CDR3 spells CASIKLASPSGQYF. The CDR3 coding sequence is TGTGCCAGCATCAAACTAGCCTCACCTTCAGGGCAGTACTTC.